The 30 T cell receptor beta chains below all came from one sample that was sequenced in a study of identical twins. One entry per CDR3 protein results from TCRdb running MiXCR on the 5' RACE reads. The repertoire holds around 100,000 distinct CDR3 sequences, with under 7% as singletons. Sequencing was carried out using memory T cells sorted from blood. The receptors shown here come from a woman between 50 and 59 years old in good health.

In this sample, this clonotype is medium-sized. This sequence joins TRBV20-1 and TRBJ1-5, with 7 bases fitting TRBD1. From germline, CDR1 is DFQATT and CDR2 SNEGSKA (reference sequence). V dropped 6 bases and J dropped 6; count of bases not matched to a gene: 17. The CDR3 loop spans 16 amino acids. CDR3 nucleotides: TGCAGTGCCCAGGGCAACCCCGGTGGGGACAGTCAGCCCCAGCATTTT. Its protein is CSAQGNPGGDSQPQHF.

This clonotype was detected many times. The rearrangement joins TRBV20-1 to TRBJ1-2, with TRBD1 as a possible D gene (5 bases). Germline loops: CDR1 DFQATT, CDR2 SNEGSKA (reference sequence). The CDR3 covers 12 residues. V lost 6 bases and J 6 bases, leaving 14 bases between the germline ends. In DNA form, the CDR3 reads TGCAGTGCCGGGACCTCCGACCATGGCTACACCTTC. Translation: CSAGTSDHGYTF.

The table lists this clonotype with many counts. The chain is built from TRBV29-1 and TRBJ1-4; TRBD1 is a possible D gene (5 bases). V lost 4 bases and J lost 3, with 12 bases in between. This CDR3 region has 14 residues. Per the germline V gene, CDR1 is SQVTM and CDR2 is ANQGSEA. In nucleotides, the CDR3 is TGCAGCGTTGTTTTGGCAGGGTCTAATGAAAAACTGTTTTTT. Residues: CSVVLAGSNEKLFF.

In this sample, this clonotype turned up many times. This chain links TRBV12-3 or TRBV12-4 with TRBJ2-7; no definite D call. Trimming pared 0 bases from V and 2 bases from J, leaving 5 bases between. This CDR3 is built from 13 residues. The chain's CDR3 is CASSLASPYEQYF. The CDR3 coding sequence is TGTGCCAGCAGTTTAGCCAGCCCCTACGAGCAGTACTTC.

This clonotype occurred many times. This sequence joins TRBV20-1 and TRBJ2-1; 10 nucleotides line up with TRBD2. This CDR3 is 16 amino acids long. Germline V gives CDR1 DFQATT, CDR2 SNEGSKA (reference sequence). Unmatched junction bases numbered 13, after V lost 6 bases and J lost 5 bases. CDR3 sequence (DNA): TGCAGTGCCCTAACCCCACTAGCGGGATCGGACAATGAGCAGTTCTTC. Protein: CSALTPLAGSDNEQFF.

This clonotype was detected ten times or more. The chain combines TRBV10-1 with TRBJ1-2, with D uncertain. Germline CDR1 WNHNN, CDR2 SYGVQD (reference sequence). The CDR3 sequence is 13 residues long. Trimming took 3 bases from V and 7 from J, leaving 12 bases between them. The CDR3 here is CASSDGGPGGYTF. The CDR3 DNA follows: TGCGCCAGCAGTGATGGCGGTCCTGGTGGCTACACCTTC.

At least ten counts were recorded for this clonotype. The chain joins TRBV10-3 to TRBJ2-1, with TRBD2 matching 11 bases. Germline CDR1 is ENHRY and CDR2 is SYGVKD. The CDR3 is made up of 18 amino acids. With V trimmed by 0 bases and J by 4 bases, 8 bases remained unmatched. CDR3 amino acids: CAISESSGRAITYNEQFF. The DNA of the CDR3 is TGTGCCATCAGTGAGTCTAGCGGGAGGGCGATAACTTACAATGAGCAGTTCTTC.

CDR3 region: CASSEALTLIRKYF. The CDR3 region has the DNA TGTGCCAGCAGTGAAGCGCTCACCTTAATAAGAAAGTACTTC. The chain employs TRBV2 and TRBJ2-5; D is uncertain. This CDR3 region has 14 residues. The V gene's germline CDR1 is SNHLY and CDR2 FYNNEI. V lost 0 bases, J lost 12 bases, and 17 bases lay in between. The full variable domain, with the rest looked up from reference TRBV2 and TRBJ2-5, is EPEVTQTPSHQVTQMGQEVILRCVPISNHLYFYWYRQILGQKVEFLVSFYNNEISEKSEIFDDQFSVERPDGSNFTLKIRSTKLEDSAMYFCASSEALTLIRKYFGPGTRLLVL.

This clonotype was detected many times. The J gene is TRBJ2-5, the V gene TRBV7-8, with D possibly being TRBD1 (5 bases). Deletions cut 2 bases from V and 2 bases from J, with 12 bases between. This CDR3 contains 15 residues. CDR1 and CDR2 (germline): SGHVS, FQNEAQ. This chain's CDR3 is CASSLQGSGQETQYF. The CDR3 nucleotides are TGTGCCAGCAGCTTACAGGGCTCGGGTCAAGAGACCCAGTACTTC.

In this sample, this clonotype turned up many times. V usage is TRBV2 and J usage is TRBJ2-1, with 15 bases fitting TRBD2. Germline CDR1 is SNHLY and CDR2 is FYNNEI. This CDR3 is built from 14 residues. V gave up 8 bases and J gave up 9 bases; unmatched junction bases: 5. The CDR3 nucleotides are TGTGCCAGCCTGGGACTAGCGGGAGGACGTGAGCAGTTCTTC. Its translation is CASLGLAGGREQFF.

This clonotype appeared many times. The V and J genes are TRBV5-1 and TRBJ1-3, with unresolved D. Germline V gene sequence: CDR1 SGHRS, CDR2 YFSETQ. The CDR3 runs to 18 residues. V was pared by 4 bases and J by 0 bases, with 20 bases between. The chain's CDR3 is CASSSTVPTESSGNTIYF. For the CDR3, the DNA is TGCGCCAGCAGCAGTACAGTACCCACTGAATCCTCTGGAAACACCATATATTTT.

About this clonotype itself: With a much larger clone just one base away, this may be a read error. V is TRBV3-1 and J is TRBJ2-5; D is undetermined. Germline V gene data show CDR1 as LGHDT and CDR2 as YNNKEL (reference sequence). This CDR3 is built from 11 residues. DNA of the CDR3: TGTGCCAGCAGCCGGCACGAGACCCAGTGCTTC. It is translated as CASSRHETQCF.

This clonotype has a count of ten or more. The chain links TRBV20-1 to TRBJ2-7; D possibly uses TRBD1 or TRBD2 (6 bases each). Trimming removed 5 bases at V and 5 bases at J, with 19 bases between. The CDR3 totals 14 residues. Germline V gene lookup returns CDR1 DFQATT and CDR2 SNEGSKA (reference sequence). The CDR3 nucleotides read TGCAGTGCTGAGGGGGGCCAAGGGTTCCACGAGCAGTACTTC. Residues: CSAEGGQGFHEQYF.

This clonotype showed up many times. The chain combines TRBV12-3 or TRBV12-4 with TRBJ1-2; 9 positions match TRBD1. The length of the CDR3 is 14 residues. V lost 4 bases and J lost 6; bases outside the gene matches: 6. The CDR3 DNA reads TGTGCCAGCAGTTCGACAGGGGGGATTGATGGCTACACCTTC. Protein sequence: CASSSTGGIDGYTF.

This clonotype has at least ten counts. The chain links TRBV9 to TRBJ1-5; TRBD1 agrees at 7 bases. The CDR3 length is 14 residues. J was trimmed by 5 bases and V by 3 bases; bases with no gene match: 5. The V gene's germline CDR1 is SGDLS and CDR2 YYNGEE. Here the CDR3 reads CASSATGAYQPQHF. DNA for the CDR3: TGTGCCAGCAGCGCCACAGGGGCCTATCAGCCCCAGCATTTT.

This clonotype was counted at least ten times. The genes are TRBV29-1 and TRBJ1-1; D remains unclear. The germline gives CDR1 SQVTM, CDR2 ANQGSEA. The germline V and J ends were trimmed by 6 bases and 1 base, with 6 bases remaining between them. The CDR3 totals 11 residues. The CDR3 DNA sequence: TGCAGCGTGCGGACGAACACTGAAGCTTTCTTT. Protein sequence: CSVRTNTEAFF.

The chain has TRBV19 and TRBJ1-6, with D possibly TRBD1 on 5 matching bases. This CDR3 is 13 amino acids long. Germline CDR1 and CDR2: LNHDA and SQIVND (reference sequence). V was shortened by 7 bases and J by 10 bases, with 14 bases between the two germline ends. CDR3 nucleotide sequence: TGTGCCAGTAAGGCCAGGGAGAAATCACCCCTCCACTTT. It is translated as CASKAREKSPLHF.

This clonotype was seen ten or more times. This chain links TRBV12-3 or TRBV12-4 with TRBJ1-3; D gene unclear. The CDR3 has 15 residues. Trimming took 6 bases from V and 3 from J, leaving 15 bases between them. The CDR3 sequence is CASRRNPTYGNTIYF. DNA of the CDR3: TGTGCCAGCAGACGGAATCCAACTTATGGAAACACCATATATTTT.

This clonotype was seen ten or more times. The chain employs TRBV19 and TRBJ1-1; D gene uncertain. V dropped 1 base and J dropped 2 bases, with 17 bases sitting between them. The CDR3 has 17 residues. Germline CDR1 LNHDA, CDR2 SQIVND (reference sequence). The CDR3 DNA reads as TGTGCCAGTAGTATAGTTGGCCGGGATTACCATAACACTGAAGCTTTCTTT. It codes for CASSIVGRDYHNTEAFF.

This clonotype was seen ten or more times. CDR3 nucleotides: TGTGCCAGCAGCAAAACTGTTTTCTACGAGCAGTACTTC. Its protein product is CASSKTVFYEQYF. The chain combines TRBV21-1 with TRBJ2-7. TRBV21-1 corresponds to a pseudogene. The CDR3 is 13 residues long.

This clonotype was seen at least ten times. The rearrangement joins TRBV5-1 to TRBJ2-1; possible D gene TRBD2, 6 bases. Germline V lookup: CDR1 SGHRS, CDR2 YFSETQ. The germline V and J ends were trimmed by 2 bases and 0 bases, with 9 bases remaining between them. The CDR3 loop spans 15 amino acids. The CDR3, as DNA: TGCGCCAGCAGCTTAACTAGCAGCTCCTACAATGAGCAGTTCTTC. Protein product: CASSLTSSSYNEQFF.

The chain is built from TRBV20-1 and TRBJ2-3, with D hard to call. Per the germline V gene, CDR1 is DFQATT and CDR2 is SNEGSKA (reference sequence). The CDR3 has 11 residues. Trimming pared 2 bases from V and 6 bases from J, leaving 6 bases between. CDR3 DNA: TGCAGTGCTAGAACCCGGGATACGCAGTATTTT. This translates into CSARTRDTQYF.

The chain couples TRBV2 to TRBJ1-4; D is ambiguous. The CDR3 is 15 amino acids. From germline, CDR1 is SNHLY and CDR2 FYNNEI. V dropped 7 bases and J dropped 4 bases, with 16 bases sitting between them. In nucleotides, the CDR3 is TGTGCCAGCACCCCAATGCGGGTGGGTAATGAAAAACTGTTTTTT. Protein sequence: CASTPMRVGNEKLFF. Full variable domain (missing parts from reference TRBV2 and TRBJ1-4): EPEVTQTPSHQVTQMGQEVILRCVPISNHLYFYWYRQILGQKVEFLVSFYNNEISEKSEIFDDQFSVERPDGSNFTLKIRSTKLEDSAMYFCASTPMRVGNEKLFFGSGTQLSVL.

There are many counts of this clonotype. V and J are TRBV7-9 and TRBJ1-2; D not resolved. The CDR3 runs to 16 residues. CDR1 SEHNR and CDR2 FQNEAQ come from the germline V gene (reference sequence). Trimming removed 5 bases from V and 4 bases from J, with 20 bases in between. CDR3 in amino acids: CASSESRGEPSYGYTF. The CDR3 DNA reads TGTGCCAGCAGCGAAAGTAGAGGTGAGCCATCCTATGGCTACACCTTC.

This clonotype was counted ten times or more. V usage is TRBV6-1 and J usage is TRBJ1-5, with 8 bases that match TRBD1. The CDR3 spans 18 residues. Per germline, CDR1 MNHNS and CDR2 SASEGT. Trimming cost V 6 bases and J 2 bases; bases outside gene matches: 15. CDR3 nucleotide sequence: TGTGCCAGCAGGGAATCCGGGACAGGCCTTACGGGCAATCAGCCCCAGCATTTT. Translation: CASRESGTGLTGNQPQHF.

This clonotype has only a few counts. The rearrangement joins TRBV7-6 to TRBJ2-7; 12 nucleotides match TRBD2. This CDR3 is 18 amino acids long. Germline values: CDR1 SGHVS, CDR2 FNYEAQ. In DNA, the CDR3 is TGTGCCAGCAGCCCTACCCCCTCACTAGCGGGAGGATCCTACGGGCAGTACGTC. It specifies CASSPTPSLAGGSYGQYV.

This clonotype was found many times. The V and J genes are TRBV20-1 and TRBJ1-5; D unresolved. CDR3 length: 15 amino acids. V was shortened by 6 bases and J by 3 bases, with 18 bases between the two germline ends. CDR1 is DFQATT, CDR2 SNEGSKA, per germline (reference sequence). The CDR3 reads CSAPPEARINQPQHF. For the CDR3, the DNA is TGCAGTGCCCCCCCTGAGGCCCGGATCAATCAGCCCCAGCATTTT.

This clonotype was seen ten or more times. The chain employs TRBV29-1 and TRBJ2-5; no reliable D call. CDR1 SQVTM and CDR2 ANQGSEA come from the germline V gene. The V end was cut by 2 bases, the J end by 1 base, with 8 bases between. CDR3 length: 13 amino acids. In nucleotides, the CDR3 is TGCAGCGTTGAAAGGATCGTCCAAGAGACCCAGTACTTC. Encoded protein: CSVERIVQETQYF.

This clonotype was detected many times. The chain combines TRBV20-1 with TRBJ2-5; either TRBD1 or TRBD2 may fit D (5 bases each). Trimming took off 0 bases at V and 5 bases at J, with 7 bases between the two ends. The CDR3 extends over 12 amino acids. Germline V gives CDR1 DFQATT, CDR2 SNEGSKA (reference sequence). CDR3 coding DNA: TGCAGTGCTAGAGATTGGGGGGAGACCCAGTACTTC. Its protein is CSARDWGETQYF.

This clonotype was detected many times. The chain links TRBV5-1 to TRBJ2-3; weak D call: TRBD1 (6 bases). Trimming left V 0 bases short and J 4 bases short, with 9 bases between. CDR1 and CDR2 (germline): SGHRS, YFSETQ. CDR3 length: 14 amino acids. CDR3 DNA: TGCGCCAGCAGCTTGGGCCACAGGGCAGATACGCAGTATTTT. It is translated as CASSLGHRADTQYF.